Below, 31 T cell receptor delta chains from the same sample are listed, as sequenced in a study of gamma-delta chains in newborns, infants, children. TCRdb re-called the reads via CATT. The sample shows about 4,200 delta-chain clones, 14% to 15% of them seen only once. What was sequenced was blood. The receptors stem from a child who was a newborn, infant or young child, either healthy, febrile or measles-vaccinated (not recorded which).

Remarks on this clone: This clone may be a read error of a much larger clone one base away. Within the sample, other DNA sequences also encode this same CDR3. The chain couples TRDV2 to TRDJ3, with 13 positions matching TRDD3. Per the germline V gene, CDR1 is GEAIGNYY and CDR2 is EKD. V lost 7 bases to trimming and J lost 0 bases; unmatched junction nucleotides: 8. The CDR3 has 19 residues. CDR3 in DNA: TGTGCCTGCGACGTACTGGGGGATACGAACTCCTGGGACACCCGACAGATGTTTTTC. It specifies CACDVLGDTNSWDTRQMFF.

To note about this clone: This DNA's translation and the protein TCRdb lists, from a much larger clone, do not match at residue 9, likely due to a read error; the protein shown is translated from the DNA. This chain connects TRDV1 to TRDJ1; the D gene is possibly TRDD2 (5 bases). The CDR3 sequence is 15 residues long. Per the germline V gene, CDR1 is TSWWSYY and CDR2 is QGS. Trimming left V 3 bases short and J 3 bases short, with 14 bases between. The CDR3 DNA reads TGTGCTCTTGGGGACGTCTCCCTACCGGCCGATAAACTCATCTTT. Its protein is CALGDVSLPADKLIF.

The CDR3 region is CALGKADTISGKLIF. CDR3 sequence (DNA): TGTGCTCTTGGGAAGGCTGATACGATATCTGGGAAACTCATCTTT. The chain combines TRDV1 with TRDJ1; D is possibly TRDD3 (6 bases). TCRdb offers no J gene call, so here the DNA was matched to germline to obtain one. This CDR3 is 15 amino acids long. The germline gives CDR1 TSWWSYY, CDR2 QGS. Between the trimmed V and J ends, which lost 5 bases and 8 bases, there was a span of 21 bases.

The table lists this clone with a few counts. TCRdb assigns this DNA the protein of a much larger clone, which departs from its translation at residue 11; this likely reflects a read error, and the protein shown comes from translating the DNA. The J gene is TRDJ3, the V gene TRDV2, with 12 bases that match TRDD3. The CDR3 has 21 residues. Germline V gene sequence: CDR1 GEAIGNYY, CDR2 EKD. Trimming at V came to 3 bases and at J to 0 bases, leaving 11 bases not matched to a gene. This CDR3 is CACDSLLGDTCSSWDTRQMFF. Written as DNA, the CDR3 is TGTGCCTGTGACTCCTTACTGGGGGATACCTGTAGCTCCTGGGACACCCGACAGATGTTTTTC.

A few counts support this clone. The protein held in TCRdb is that of a much larger clone and does not match this DNA's translation at residue 3, likely because of a read error; the protein shown is translated from the DNA. The chain links TRDV2 to TRDJ1; 7 bases agree with TRDD3. There are 16 residues in the CDR3. Looked up from germline, CDR1 is GEAIGNYY and CDR2 is EKD. The CDR3 here is CAYDSLVGDYTDKLIF. For the CDR3, the DNA is TGTGCCTATGACTCCCTCGTGGGGGACTACACCGATAAACTCATCTTT.

As regards this clone: A read error may be the cause here, since a much bigger clone is one base away. Other nucleotide sequences from this sample produce the same CDR3. The J gene is TRDJ1, the V gene TRDV2; D gene ambiguous. This CDR3 has 15 amino acids. CDR1 GEAIGNYY and CDR2 EKD come from the germline V gene. The CDR3 DNA follows: TGTGCCTGCGACACCGTAGGGCTTCACACCGATAAACTCATCTTT. Protein product: CACDTVGLHTDKLIF.

As for this clone: This DNA's translation and the protein TCRdb lists, from a much larger clone, do not match at residue 12, likely due to a read error; the protein shown is translated from the DNA. CDR3 DNA sequence: TGTGCCTGTGACTCCATTGTAACCAACACTGGGGACCACACCGATAAACTCATCTTT. Amino acid sequence: CACDSIVTNTGDHTDKLIF. The chain has TRDV2 and TRDJ1, with TRDD3 identical over 7 bases. CDR3 size: 19 residues. The germline V gene has CDR1 GEAIGNYY and CDR2 EKD. Losses at the gene ends were 3 bases for V and 0 bases for J; bases not matched to a gene: 18.

With respect to this clone: Being one base from a much bigger clone, this may be a read error. Different DNA sequences within this sample yield the same CDR3. The rearrangement links TRDV2 to TRDJ2; TRDD3 matches at 8 bases. Germline V gene sequence: CDR1 GEAIGNYY, CDR2 EKD. The CDR3 totals 17 residues. The CDR3: CACDTLLGAALTAQLFF. The CDR3 nucleotides are TGTGCCTGTGACACGTTACTGGGGGCCGCTTTGACGGCACAACTCTTCTTT.

This clone turned up a few times. With only one base between it and a far larger clone, this is likely a read error. No V segment was called; the J segment is TRDJ1; the D call in the table, TRDD3, was not verified against the DNA. CDR3 size: 20 residues. CDR3 amino acids: CALGEWYRNCPLRVTDKLIF. The CDR3 nucleotides read TGTGCTCTTGGGGAGTGGTATAGGAACTGTCCCTTACGTGTCACCGATAAACTCATCTTT.

Judged by abundance, this clone is medium-sized. The V call is TRDV2, the J call TRDJ1; 10 positions match TRDD3. The CDR3 runs to 18 residues. The V segment lost 1 base and the J segment 2 bases; nucleotides outside the gene matches: 12. Per germline, CDR1 GEAIGNYY and CDR2 EKD. The CDR3 here is CACDTILGDPLSTDKLIF. The CDR3 DNA reads as TGTGCCTGTGACACGATACTGGGGGATCCCCTGAGTACCGATAAACTCATCTTT.

Comment on this clone: Within the sample, other DNA sequences also encode this same CDR3. For the CDR3, the DNA is TGTGCTCTTGGGAACGCTGTATTCCTACAGGCTTTACTGGTGTGCTACACCGATAAACTCATCTTT. Amino acid sequence: CALGNAVFLQALLVCYTDKLIF. Without a V gene call, the J gene is given as TRDJ1; the table's D call, TRDD3, was not checked against the DNA. The CDR3 has 22 amino acids.

This clone was recorded a few times. A far larger clone lies a single base away; this is likely a read error. In the same sample, other DNA sequences code for this CDR3. This rearrangement joins TRDV1 to TRDJ1; 7 positions match TRDD3. CDR1 and CDR2 (germline): TSWWSYY, QGS. The junction had 15 bases not matched to a gene; V was cut back by 0 bases and J by 5 bases. The CDR3 is 18 amino acids. CDR3: CALGELSVLGGLLDKLIF. DNA of the CDR3: TGTGCTCTTGGGGAACTATCAGTTCTGGGGGGTCTGCTGGATAAACTCATCTTT.

With respect to this clone: A read error may be the cause here, since a much bigger clone is one base away. Other DNA sequences in the same sample also yield this CDR3. The chain joins TRDV2 to TRDJ1; 8 bases agree with TRDD3. V lost 7 bases and J lost 4; bases outside the gene matches: 19. The germline CDR1 and CDR2 sequences are GEAIGNYY and EKD. The CDR3 contains 17 residues. The CDR3 loop is CACDPLLLTGGGDKLIF. In DNA form, the CDR3 reads TGTGCCTGCGACCCTCTCCTACTTACTGGGGGTGGCGATAAACTCATCTTT.

CDR3 region: CACDTVLTGGYGRDTDKLIF. The DNA of the CDR3 is TGTGCCTGTGACACCGTCCTTACTGGGGGATACGGGAGGGATACCGATAAACTCATCTTT. The chain links TRDV2 to TRDJ1; 13 bases are a match to TRDD3. The J gene, not given by TCRdb, was assigned here from a germline match of the nucleotide sequence. The CDR3 sequence is 20 residues long. V was pared by 0 bases and J by 2 bases, with 14 bases of the junction left unmatched. CDR1 GEAIGNYY and CDR2 EKD come from the germline V gene.

Concerning this clone: The germline gene is not matched at one end of the junction; a read error may be the cause. The chain uses TRDV1 and TRDJ1; 7 bases fit TRDD3. The J gene comes from matching the DNA to germline here; TCRdb lacks it. CDR1 is TSWWSYY and CDR2 is QGS in the germline V gene. The CDR3 spans 22 residues. CDR3 coding DNA: TGTGCTATTGGGGAAATGGGTCCTCGGCCTCGTACTGGGGATATTCCCAACGGTAAACTCATCTTT. Protein sequence: CAIGEMGPRPRTGDIPNGKLIF.

On this clone: The protein TCRdb lists belongs to a much larger clone and differs from this DNA's translation at residue 6, which points to a read error; the protein shown is made from the DNA. The CDR3 DNA is TGTGCCTGTGACGCCCCCCCCCTGGGGGACCACACCGATAAACTCATCTTT. Protein sequence: CACDAPPLGDHTDKLIF. The V and J genes are TRDV2 and TRDJ1; 8 positions agree with TRDD3. The J segment lost 0 bases and the V segment lost 3 bases, leaving 11 bases of the junction unmatched. Germline CDR1 and CDR2: GEAIGNYY and EKD. The CDR3 runs 17 residues.

The V gene reported is TRDV2; the J gene is uncalled; the table's D call, TRDD3, has no DNA check behind it. The length of the CDR3 is 19 residues. Germline loops: CDR1 GEAIGNYY, CDR2 EKD. This CDR3 reads CASDTGRGDTSWDTRKMFF. The CDR3 nucleotides read TGTGCCTCTGACACTGGACGGGGGGATACCTCCTGGGACACCCGAAAGATGTTCTTC.

This clone came up once. V gene assignment gives TRDV2, but the J gene was left uncalled; the D call in the table, TRDD3, was not verified against the DNA. The CDR3 totals 18 residues. CDR1 is GEAIGNYY and CDR2 is EKD in the germline V gene. CDR3 amino acids: CACDPIRMWETETAHIFF. The CDR3 nucleotides are TGTGCCTGTGACCCCATCAGAATGTGGGAGACAGAGACAGCACACATCTTCTTT.

By sample share, this clone is large. Within the sample, other DNA sequences also encode this same CDR3. This chain uses TRDV1 with TRDJ1, with 12 nucleotides matching TRDD3. CDR1 and CDR2 from the germline V gene are TSWWSYY and QGS. CDR3 length: 21 amino acids. Germline trimming cut 4 bases from V and 0 bases from J; bases unmatched to any gene: 18. The CDR3 here is CALGGIPSYGTGGYYTDKLIF. The CDR3 coding sequence is TGTGCTCTTGGGGGCATCCCTTCCTACGGTACTGGGGGATACTACACCGATAAACTCATCTTT.

With respect to this clone: The protein in TCRdb stems from a much larger clone and differs at residue 3 from this DNA's translation, likely a read error; here the protein is translated from the DNA. The rearrangement links TRDV1 to TRDJ1, with 10 nucleotides matching TRDD3. The CDR3 is 19 residues long. The germline V gene has CDR1 TSWWSYY and CDR2 QGS. The DNA of the CDR3 is TGTGCTCCTGGGTCCGCATCGTACTGGGGGATTCCTTACACCGATAAACTCATCTTT. Translating gives CAPGSASYWGIPYTDKLIF.

This clone is medium-sized by share. The chain employs TRDV2 and TRDJ3, with 9 positions matching TRDD3. Per the germline V gene, CDR1 is GEAIGNYY and CDR2 is EKD. V lost 3 bases, J lost 0 bases, and 8 bases stayed unmatched. The CDR3 consists of 19 residues. The CDR3 region is CACDSLLGERSWDTRQMFF. The CDR3, as DNA: TGTGCCTGTGACTCCCTACTGGGGGAACGCTCCTGGGACACCCGACAGATGTTTTTC.

By sample share, this clone is large (0.1 to 1%). At the DNA level, this CDR3 is encoded by other sequences in the same sample as well. The V and J genes are TRDV2 and TRDJ1, with 9 positions matching TRDD3. This CDR3 spans 20 amino acids. The J segment lost 1 base and the V segment lost 2 bases, leaving 19 bases of the junction unmatched. Germline V CDR1 and CDR2: GEAIGNYY, EKD. CDR3 protein: CACDILTPHTGGPTTDKLIF. CDR3 nucleotide sequence: TGTGCCTGTGACATCCTTACCCCTCATACTGGGGGACCCACCACCGATAAACTCATCTTT.

There is no V gene call, and the J gene is TRDJ1; no check of the table's D call, TRDD3, against the DNA was made. The CDR3 is made up of 25 amino acids. CDR3 loop: CALWELVSYCFPMYWGTLLRTKLIF. As DNA, the CDR3 is TGTGCTCTTTGGGAACTTGTGTCCTACTGTTTTCCTATGTACTGGGGGACCCTACTTAGGACTAAACTCATCTTT.

This clone was counted between two and nine times. A clone one base away is much larger, so this may be a read error. Other DNA sequences in this specimen translate into the identical CDR3. The rearrangement links TRDV2 to TRDJ1; maybe TRDD3 (7 bases). Germline loops: CDR1 GEAIGNYY, CDR2 EKD. The V end lost 3 bases, the J end lost 0 bases, and 19 bases lay between the germline ends. The CDR3 extends over 17 amino acids. CDR3 DNA sequence: TGTGCCTGTGACGTGCTGGGGGGAAATATGTACACCGATAAACTCATCTTT. It yields the protein CACDVLGGNMYTDKLIF.

In this sample, this clone is large. Distinct nucleotide sequences in the sample also encode this CDR3. The chain employs TRDV2 and TRDJ1; 12 bases fit TRDD3. CDR3 size: 18 residues. V trimming: 1 base; J trimming: 4 bases; junction bases outside the gene matches: 12. Per germline, CDR1 GEAIGNYY and CDR2 EKD. The CDR3 spells CACDTPWAGGYALDKLIF. The DNA for the CDR3 is TGTGCCTGTGACACTCCATGGGCTGGGGGATACGCTCTCGATAAACTCATCTTT.

As to this clone: Possible read error: a much larger clone is one base away. The chain carries TRDV2 and TRDJ1, with 7 bases that match TRDD3. After removal of 4 bases from V and 1 base from J, the junction contained 8 bases not matched to a gene. The CDR3 has 15 amino acids. Germline loops: CDR1 GEAIGNYY, CDR2 EKD. The CDR3 reads CACEALGICTDKLIF. The CDR3 region has the DNA TGTGCCTGTGAGGCCCTGGGGATATGCACCGATAAACTCATCTTT.

This clone was picked up a small number of times. The protein TCRdb lists belongs to a much larger clone and differs from this DNA's translation at residue 5, which points to a read error; the protein shown is made from the DNA. The chain links TRDV2 to TRDJ1; 9 nucleotides agree with TRDD3. V trimming: 3 bases; J trimming: 2 bases; junction bases outside the gene matches: 9. This CDR3 is 16 amino acids long. CDR1 GEAIGNYY and CDR2 EKD come from the germline V gene. This CDR3 is CACDSLGDTGTDKLIF. Here the CDR3 DNA reads TGTGCCTGTGACTCCCTAGGGGATACGGGGACCGATAAACTCATCTTT.

As concerns this clone: The TCRdb protein comes from a much larger clone and disagrees with this DNA's translation at residue 16, likely due to a read error; the protein given here is derived from the DNA. The chain couples TRDV2 to TRDJ3, with TRDD3 matching over 7 bases. CDR1 and CDR2 from the germline V gene are GEAIGNYY and EKD. This CDR3 spans 19 amino acids. CDR3 amino acids: CACDTAGYGSSWDTRRMFF. Here the CDR3 DNA reads TGTGCCTGTGACACCGCCGGATACGGATCCTCCTGGGACACCCGACGGATGTTTTTC.

By share, this clone ranks as large. Other DNA sequences of this sample code for an identical CDR3. The J gene is TRDJ1, the V gene TRDV2; D possibly corresponds to TRDD3 (5 bases). Germline CDR1 is GEAIGNYY and CDR2 is EKD. V lost 3 bases, J lost 10 bases, and 20 bases lay in between. There are 14 residues in the CDR3. CDR3 DNA sequence: TGTGCCTGTGACCCCCTTACTGGCAGGGGAGGACTCATCTTT. Translation gives CACDPLTGRGGLIF.

Points on this clone: The mismatch at residue 3 between this DNA's translation and the TCRdb protein of a much larger clone likely reflects a read error; the protein shown is translated from the DNA. The chain uses TRDV2 and TRDJ1, with TRDD3 identical over 10 bases. The V gene's germline CDR1 is GEAIGNYY and CDR2 EKD. The CDR3 loop spans 17 amino acids. The CDR3 loop reads CARDPLGDIMYTDKLIF. CDR3 coding DNA: TGTGCCCGTGATCCGCTGGGGGATATCATGTACACCGATAAACTCATCTTT.

As concerns this clone: TCRdb pairs this DNA with a much larger clone's protein that differs at residue 9, likely a read error; the protein shown was translated from the DNA. The CDR3 sequence is CALGEVAASLRWGIFPDKLIF. The DNA for the CDR3 is TGTGCTCTTGGGGAAGTAGCCGCCTCCCTACGCTGGGGGATATTCCCCGATAAACTCATCTTT. The chain carries TRDV1 and TRDJ1; 10 positions agree with TRDD3. After removal of 2 bases from V and 3 bases from J, the junction contained 21 bases not matched to a gene. The CDR3 runs 21 residues. CDR1 and CDR2 (germline): TSWWSYY, QGS.